A single TCR beta chain is shown here with its context. Antigen specificity is unknown. Researchers ran the PCR with 60 Vbeta and 13 Jbeta primers. This table comes from immunoSEQ multiplex PCR, and its TCRdb copy is limited to in-frame clones, with some not included. The sample features 25,000 to 30,000 clones, with 0.71% in its top ten. Trimming took 6 bases from V and 7 from J, leaving 21 bases between them. This CDR3 has 15 amino acids. Germline lookup yields CDR1 MNHEY and CDR2 SVGAGI. This sample was taken from a study of cytomegalovirus exposure and HLA in healthy donors. Study-wide findings and caveats: For most TCR sequences rarity was the rule, although some public TCRs occurred in many donors. A few CMV-associated chains were confirmed in vitro to be specific for CMV antigens. Later analysis indicated greater clonal expansion among HLA-associated TCR beta chains than among equally common other chains.

The chain carries TRBV6-5 and TRBJ1-2, with D perhaps TRBD1 (5 bases). The receptor comes from a man aged 25-45 years in good health and CMV-seronegative. Sample: PBMCs. CDR3 sequence: CASSRPSTGQGGYTF. CDR3 sequence (DNA): TGTGCCAGCAGCCGACCGTCGACGGGCCAGGGTGGCTACACCTTC.